This T cell receptor (beta chain) was profiled in a study of cytomegalovirus exposure and HLA in healthy donors. Overall study results and limits: In a later analysis, specific HLA alleles were associated with more than 15,000 TCR beta sequences at a 0.05 false discovery rate. Later analysis identified a missense DCLRE1C variant that was linked to TCR beta V- and J-gene trimming. The analysis excluded some indistinguishable V segments, including TRBV6-2 and TRBV6-3.

For this clone: Antigen: not known.

The germline V gene encodes CDR1 MNHEY and CDR2 SMNVEV (reference sequence). Trimming removed 3 bases from V and 1 base from J, with 12 bases in between. CDR3 length: 15 residues. PCR employed 60 Vbeta and 13 Jbeta primers. Repertoires were generated with immunoSEQ multiplex PCR, while TCRdb's copy carries only in-frame clones and drops some. The table includes 200,000 to 250,000 clones, about 77% detected once. The specimen was PBMCs. The chain couples TRBV27 to TRBJ1-2, with D possibly matching TRBD1 (5 bases). The source of this sequence is a woman aged 30 to 39 in good health and CMV-seronegative. The CDR3 DNA reads TGTGCCAGCAGTTTTTCGACAGCTTTTAACTATGGCTACACCTTC. It encodes CASSFSTAFNYGYTF.